This T cell receptor (beta chain) appears in the sequencing data of a study of blood T cell repertoires in COVID-19. Study-level information: Acute and convalescent COVID-19 specimens originated in the United States, Italy and Spain. PBMCs, B-cell-depleted T cells, or T cells provided the cDNA or gDNA that made up the material.

In the authors' methods: Estimated nucleated cell counts came from reference gene primer amplification. Generated by immunoSEQ multiplex PCR, the TCRdb table keeps only in-frame clones and is missing some. Clonal size and the V and J genes are those of that table, whereas D and trimming came from the DNA. The sample includes roughly 300,000 clones, roughly 91% seen only once; the top ten take about 2.3%. This CDR3 spans 12 amino acids. V was shortened by 5 bases and J by 2 bases, with 8 bases between the two germline ends. CDR1 GTSNPN and CDR2 SVGIG come from the germline V gene (reference sequence). Cohorts were determined from participant-reported clinical history.

The sequence came from a woman aged 35 to 49 with acute COVID-19. Material: PBMCs or T cells enriched from blood (not recorded which). This chain connects TRBV30 to TRBJ2-3; D is unresolved. The CDR3 protein is CAWYANTDTQYF. Here the CDR3 DNA reads TGTGCCTGGTATGCGAACACAGATACGCAGTATTTT.